The source of this T cell receptor (beta chain) is a study of blood T cell repertoires in COVID-19. Study details: Researchers got acute and convalescent COVID-19 samples from the United States, Italy and Spain.

V dropped 3 bases and J dropped 3 bases, with 23 bases sitting between them. This CDR3 contains 18 residues. The V gene's germline CDR1 is PRHDT and CDR2 FYEKMQ (reference sequence). Authors' analysis steps: Amplification of reference gene primers was used by the study to estimate nucleated cell counts. Some clones are missing from TCRdb's copy, which holds only in-frame ones; the method was immunoSEQ multiplex PCR. The D gene and trimming were derived from the DNA, and the V and J assignments and clone size from that table. The repertoire holds hundreds of thousands of clones, with 86% as singletons. Participants were aged about 18 to 100 years from approximately 23 US areas. Cohort allocation depended upon clinical history that participants reported.

This sequence joins TRBV13 and TRBJ1-2; tentative D call: TRBD1 (5 bases). The receptor was isolated from a woman between 50 and 59 years old who had recovered from COVID-19. The sequencing input was PBMCs or T cells enriched from blood (not recorded which). The CDR3 reads CASSFSVRDATKDYGYTF. CDR3 in DNA: TGTGCCAGCAGCTTCTCGGTGCGGGACGCAACCAAGGACTATGGCTACACCTTC. Variable domain in full (rest from reference TRBV13 and TRBJ1-2): AAGVIQSPRHLIKEKRETATLKCYPIPRHDTVYWYQQGPGQDPQFLISFYEKMQSDKGSIPDRFSAQQFSDYHSELNMSSLELGDSALYFCASSFSVRDATKDYGYTFGSGTRLTVV.